The sample holds many counts of the clone carrying this T cell receptor (beta chain). What it recognizes is unknown. It was RNA transcripts that yielded the amplified TCR beta CDR3 regions. First-round RT-PCR of the TCR CDR3 relied on the HTBI primer set. TCRdb ran MiXCR on the multiplex PCR reads and lists one entry per CDR3 protein. This table has about 640,000 distinct CDR3 sequences, roughly 15% appearing once. The sample comes from a study of T cells in Graves' hyperthyroidism and ophthalmopathy. Study-level information: The blood sample was taken at first diagnosis, before treatment began.

Whole-study results and caveats: Ophthalmopathy was distinguished from stable hyperthyroidism by 13 V-J signatures. Among clonotypes expanded in thyroid above 0.001, most were also found in blood.

What was sequenced was blood. The receptor was isolated from a woman in her forties or fifties with Graves' ophthalmopathy.

The DNA for the CDR3 is TGTGCCAGCAGTCGCGGGACTCTCGACTCTAATGAAAAACTGTTTTTT. Translated, it gives CASSRGTLDSNEKLFF. This chain links TRBV6-1 with TRBJ1-4; D possibly corresponds to TRBD1 (5 bases). The CDR3 runs to 16 residues. The germline gives CDR1 MNHNS, CDR2 SASEGT. V lost 5 bases to trimming and J lost 3 bases, with 16 bases between them.